This TCR beta chain was found in a study of blood T cells in healthy people across ages. General study results and limits: Strong correlation linked observed beta diversity and percent naive T cells.

Per-sample yields of isolated PBMCs were at least 6 million. CDR3 size: 14 residues. CDR1 is SEHNR, CDR2 FQNEAQ, per germline (reference sequence). Sample-barcoded 5' priming and a J-beta primer mix drove a second PCR of 7 to 11 cycles. TCRdb ran MiXCR on the 5' RACE reads and lists one entry per CDR3 protein. The sample has around 800,000 distinct CDR3 sequences, approximately 59% seen once. Details on this clonotype: Its specificity is not known.

Sequenced material: blood. The chain joins TRBV7-9 to TRBJ2-5; 13 bases line up with TRBD2. Matching the DNA end better, TRBJ2-7 makes the J call doubtful. The TCR sequence derives from a man younger than 40 in good health. The CDR3 DNA follows: TGTGCCAGCAGCGGGACTAGCGGGGACTACGAGCAGTACTTC. It encodes CASSGTSGDYEQYF.